This T cell receptor beta chain was sequenced during a study of CD4+ T cells in melanoma. The repertoire was sequenced with immunoSEQ multiplex PCR; TCRdb's copy has only in-frame clones and lacks some. Here the sample spans roughly 150,000 clones, around 90% being singletons. Study observations and caveats: CD8+ T cell, macrophage and B cell function reportedly correlated with neoantigen-specific CD4+ T cells. In melanoma, neoantigen-specific CD4+ T cells reportedly differed in differentiation state.

Trimming cost V 0 bases and J 5 bases, with 10 bases left between them. In germline, CDR1 is MGHRA, CDR2 YSYEKL. The CDR3 consists of 14 residues. With regard to this clone: Antigen: not known.

The clonotype originates from a human donor with melanoma. The rearrangement uses TRBV4-1 and TRBJ2-5; D gene uncertain. CDR3 amino acids: CASSQDLGRETQYF. CDR3 coding DNA: TGCGCCAGCAGCCAAGATCTAGGCAGGGAGACCCAGTACTTC.